A single sample gave rise to the 25 T cell receptor beta chains below, sequenced in a study of early T cells in non-severe SARS-CoV-2 infection. MiXCR, run by TCRdb on the 5' RACE reads, gives a single entry per CDR3 protein. Among about 70,000 distinct CDR3 sequences listed, around 11% were seen once. The sample taken for sequencing was whole blood. These receptors were taken from an adult who was a healthcare worker with PCR-confirmed SARS-CoV-2 infection or an uninfected control (not recorded which).

There are many counts of this clonotype. V gene TRBV5-1 combines with J gene TRBJ1-4; 8 bases are a match to TRBD1. The germline gives CDR1 SGHRS, CDR2 YFSETQ. The junction had 15 bases not matched to a gene; V was cut back by 1 base and J by 1 base. The CDR3 runs to 20 residues. The DNA of the CDR3 is TGCGCCAGCAGCTTGACCCAGGGGGCGTCTTTGGTGGTAACTAATGAAAAACTGTTTTTT. This translates into CASSLTQGASLVVTNEKLFF.

The table lists this clonotype with a few counts. J is TRBJ2-5 and V is TRBV29-1; no firm D call. CDR3 length: 11 residues. Germline V gene lookup returns CDR1 SQVTM and CDR2 ANQGSEA. The CDR3 reads CSELVSETQYF. The CDR3 DNA sequence: TGCTCTGAGCTAGTTTCAGAGACCCAGTACTTC.

This clonotype was picked up many times. This chain joins TRBV12-5 and TRBJ2-7, with 11 bases aligning to TRBD2. The trim removed 7 bases at V and 4 bases at J, leaving 6 bases unmatched. The CDR3 runs 14 residues. Germline V gene data show CDR1 as LGHNT and CDR2 as FRNRAP. The CDR3 DNA reads TGTGCTAGTGCCCCGGGACTAGCGGTTTACGAGCAGTACTTC. This sequence encodes CASAPGLAVYEQYF.

This clonotype has at least ten counts. V is TRBV12-3 or TRBV12-4 and J is TRBJ1-5; D is unclear. This CDR3 has 17 amino acids. Trimming removed 6 bases at V and 6 bases at J, with 24 bases between. CDR3 DNA sequence: TGTGCCAGCAGCCCCCCCCGGACGGCCCAATCCGTTCAGCCCCAGCATTTT. It is translated as CASSPPRTAQSVQPQHF.

A single count supports this clonotype. The rearrangement links TRBV30 to TRBJ2-1, with 10 bases aligning to TRBD2. The CDR3 is 14 amino acids. J was trimmed by 7 bases and V by 8 bases; bases with no gene match: 11. Germline V gives CDR1 GTSNPN, CDR2 SVGIG (reference sequence). CDR3 in amino acids: CAGRTSGTSNEQFF. CDR3 DNA: TGTGCCGGCCGGACTAGCGGTACCTCTAATGAGCAGTTCTTC. Combining the CDR3 with reference TRBV30 and TRBJ2-1 gives the whole variable domain SQTIHQWPATLVQPVGSPLSLECTVEGTSNPNLYWYRQAAGRGLQLLFYSVGIGQISSEVPQNLSASRPQDRQFILSSKKLLLSDSGFYLCAGRTSGTSNEQFFGPGTRLTVL.

This chain links TRBV19 with TRBJ1-2; 7 nucleotides match TRBD1. J lost 2 bases, V lost 4 bases, and 4 bases had no gene match. CDR1 and CDR2 from the germline V gene are LNHDA and SQIVND (reference sequence). This CDR3 is 14 amino acids long. CDR3 DNA: TGTGCCAGTAGTACCGGGACAGACAACTATGGCTACACCTTC. This encodes CASSTGTDNYGYTF.

This clonotype was observed a few times. The gene calls are TRBV29-1 and TRBJ2-1; a weak D match, TRBD2 (6 bases). CDR1 SQVTM and CDR2 ANQGSEA come from the germline V gene. V lost 0 bases to trimming and J lost 5 bases, with 17 bases between them. The CDR3 is 16 amino acids. CDR3 nucleotides: TGCAGCGTTGAAGATCCAGCGGTAGCGGCCCACAATGAGCAGTTCTTC. Protein sequence: CSVEDPAVAAHNEQFF.

This clonotype was seen many times. The chain joins TRBV29-1 to TRBJ2-3; 13 nucleotides align to TRBD2. Trimming took 2 bases from V and 4 from J; bases not matched to a gene: 18. The CDR3 contains 20 residues. From germline, CDR1 is SQVTM and CDR2 ANQGSEA. The chain's CDR3 is CSVEQILTSGGAGLPDTQYF. CDR3 DNA sequence: TGCAGCGTTGAACAAATCCTAACTAGCGGGGGGGCCGGTCTACCAGATACGCAGTATTTT.

This clonotype was detected many times. The chain is built from TRBV21-1 and TRBJ2-1; the table calls TRBD1, which could not be checked here. TRBV21-1 is flagged as a pseudogene. CDR3 size: 17 residues. This CDR3 is CASSKVAGTGTGNEQFF. The CDR3 DNA sequence: TGTGCCAGCAGCAAAGTCGCCGGGACAGGGACGGGCAATGAGCAGTTCTTC.

This clonotype has a handful of counts. The J gene is TRBJ2-2, the V gene TRBV7-2; possibly TRBD1 or TRBD2 for D (5 bases each). Trimming took off 4 bases at V and 7 bases at J, with 13 bases between the two ends. Germline V gives CDR1 SGHTA, CDR2 FQGNSA. The CDR3 has 14 residues. The DNA for the CDR3 is TGTGCCAGCAGCTACAGGACGGGGAACGGGGAGCTGTTTTTT. Translating it yields CASSYRTGNGELFF.

There are many counts of this clonotype. This chain links TRBV7-8 with TRBJ1-1; D call uncertain. V was cut by 5 bases and J by 1 base, with 8 bases left in between. There are 13 residues in the CDR3. Germline CDR1 is SGHVS and CDR2 is FQNEAQ. The CDR3 loop is CASSRAGNTEAFF. The CDR3 DNA reads TGTGCCAGCAGCAGAGCAGGGAACACTGAAGCTTTCTTT.

This clonotype is medium-sized (0.01 to 0.1%) by share. The chain is built from TRBV2 and TRBJ1-4; D is undetermined. Trimming shortened V by 8 bases and J by 6 bases, and 7 bases separated the two germline ends. The CDR3 covers 11 residues. Germline V CDR1 and CDR2: SNHLY, FYNNEI. DNA for the CDR3: TGTGCCAGCCTTCGTGATGAAAAACTGTTTTTT. It codes for CASLRDEKLFF.

This clonotype was recorded at least ten times. The genes are TRBV2 and TRBJ1-5, with 9 bases matching TRBD1. The CDR3 is 15 residues long. The V and J ends lost 6 bases and 5 bases, in that order; junction bases with no gene match: 8. Per germline, CDR1 SNHLY and CDR2 FYNNEI. This CDR3 reads CASSGDRGSDQPQHF. In nucleotides, the CDR3 is TGTGCCAGCAGCGGAGACAGGGGGAGCGATCAGCCCCAGCATTTT. Together with reference TRBV2 and TRBJ1-5, the CDR3 gives the full variable domain: EPEVTQTPSHQVTQMGQEVILRCVPISNHLYFYWYRQILGQKVEFLVSFYNNEISEKSEIFDDQFSVERPDGSNFTLKIRSTKLEDSAMYFCASSGDRGSDQPQHFGDGTRLSIL.

V and J are TRBV6-5 and TRBJ1-4; 7 bases are shared with TRBD1. The CDR3 is 14 residues long. Trimming at V came to 6 bases and at J to 4 bases, leaving 5 bases not matched to a gene. Germline V gene lookup returns CDR1 MNHEY and CDR2 SVGAGI. Written as DNA, the CDR3 is TGTGCCAGCAGCCTGGGACAGCTTAATGAAAAACTGTTTTTT. It codes for CASSLGQLNEKLFF.

This clonotype has a count of ten or more. The chain links TRBV20-1 to TRBJ2-3; the match to TRBD2 covers 7 bases. V lost 3 bases and J lost 3; bases outside the gene matches: 6. Germline CDR1 and CDR2: DFQATT and SNEGSKA (reference sequence). The CDR3 runs 14 residues. The CDR3 loop is CSARYSGSTDTQYF. The CDR3 bases are TGCAGTGCTAGGTATAGCGGGTCGACAGATACGCAGTATTTT.

This clonotype came up a few times. J is TRBJ1-5 and V is TRBV4-3; D is uncertain. V dropped 1 base and J dropped 5 bases, with 9 bases sitting between them. The CDR3 spans 14 residues. CDR1 and CDR2 from the germline V gene are LGHNA and YSLEER. The CDR3 bases are TGCGCCAGCAGCCAAGTTTCAGACTATCAGCCCCAGCATTTT. Its translation: CASSQVSDYQPQHF.

This clonotype was observed a few times. The chain uses TRBV5-6 and TRBJ2-3; a possible D gene is TRBD2 (7 bases). The CDR3 totals 17 residues. Germline CDR1 SGHDT, CDR2 YYEEEE. Trimming shortened V by 1 base and J by 5 bases, and 20 bases separated the two germline ends. CDR3 in amino acids: CASSLLAGAEDRDTQYF. The DNA of the CDR3 is TGTGCCAGCAGCTTGCTCGCGGGGGCGGAGGATAGAGATACGCAGTATTTT.

The chain combines TRBV10-3 with TRBJ2-5; 7 bases are shared with TRBD2. The CDR3 is 12 residues long. The germline gives CDR1 ENHRY, CDR2 SYGVKD. V was clipped by 10 bases and J by 0 bases; unmatched bases: 2. CDR3 sequence reads: CATGTNQETQYF. CDR3 bases: TGTGCCACCGGGACTAACCAAGAGACCCAGTACTTC.

This clonotype turned up a few times. V is TRBV6-5 and J is TRBJ1-6; 8 bases match TRBD1. The germline CDR1 and CDR2 sequences are MNHEY and SVGAGI. There are 17 residues in the CDR3. The V gene end was trimmed by 7 bases and the J gene end by 6 bases; junction bases not matched to a gene: 14. CDR3 in DNA: TGTGCCAGCACCTCTCTTTCCCAGGGGGCATTTAATTCACCCCTCCACTTT. Residues: CASTSLSQGAFNSPLHF.

This clonotype has more than one count but fewer than ten. The chain is built from TRBV6-2 or TRBV6-3 and TRBJ2-7; 11 nucleotides agree with TRBD1. Germline V gene sequence: CDR1 MNHEY, CDR2 SVGEGT. V lost 2 bases to trimming and J lost 7 bases; unmatched junction nucleotides: 7. The CDR3 has 15 amino acids. DNA for the CDR3: TGTGCCAGCAGTTACCTTGGACAGGGGGCGGATGAGCAGTACTTC. Residues: CASSYLGQGADEQYF.

Concerning this clonotype itself: A much larger clonotype is one base distant, so this may be a read error. CDR3 DNA: TGTACCAGCTCACCCGGAGGGTTAGAGCAGTACTTC. It is translated as CTSSPGGLEQYF. The chain joins TRBV18 to TRBJ2-7; tentative D call: TRBD2 (6 bases). The CDR3 spans 12 residues. Germline V gene sequence: CDR1 KGHSH, CDR2 LQKENI.

This clonotype was found many times. The chain links TRBV7-6 to TRBJ1-1; no reliable D call. This CDR3 is built from 13 residues. Trimming pared 5 bases from V and 0 bases from J, leaving 7 bases between. Germline V lookup: CDR1 SGHVS, CDR2 FNYEAQ. The CDR3, as DNA: TGTGCCAGCAGCCTTAGATTGAACACTGAAGCTTTCTTT. Encoded protein: CASSLRLNTEAFF.

The genes are TRBV5-1 and TRBJ2-3, with D hard to call. The CDR3 has 14 residues. The V and J ends lost 6 bases and 0 bases respectively, with 11 bases between them. Per the germline V gene, CDR1 is SGHRS and CDR2 is YFSETQ. The CDR3 spells CASNTQGSTDTQYF. In DNA, the CDR3 is TGCGCCAGCAACACCCAAGGGAGCACAGATACGCAGTATTTT.

This clonotype was picked up a small number of times. V gene TRBV20-1 combines with J gene TRBJ2-5, with a tentative D call TRBD1 (6 bases). Per germline, CDR1 DFQATT and CDR2 SNEGSKA (reference sequence). This CDR3 has 13 residues. The V gene lost 6 bases and the J gene lost 0 bases, with 11 bases spanning the gap. The CDR3 reads CSALTGNQETQYF. The CDR3 coding sequence is TGCAGTGCCCTTACAGGGAACCAAGAGACCCAGTACTTC.

The sample holds a few counts of this clonotype. V gene TRBV6-5 combines with J gene TRBJ1-1; D is perhaps TRBD1 (6 bases). Trimming took 2 bases from V and 1 from J, leaving 17 bases between them. The germline CDR1 and CDR2 sequences are MNHEY and SVGAGI. This CDR3 has 17 amino acids. The CDR3 DNA reads TGTGCCAGCAGTTACGGGCTTCCTCAGGGGCCGAACACTGAAGCTTTCTTT. Amino acids: CASSYGLPQGPNTEAFF.